These 5 T cell receptor beta chains were all obtained from the same sample, sequenced in a study of T-cell memory formation after mild COVID-19. One entry per CDR3 protein, called by TCRdb with MiXCR from the 5' RACE reads. There are more than 300,000 distinct CDR3 sequences in the sample; roughly 13% occur only once, and approximately 22% lies in the top ten. Sequencing was performed on PBMCs or a T cell subset sorted from them (not recorded which). These TCRs come from a man aged 18 to 30 who had mild COVID-19 (a few samples of this study predate the infection). Cell type and time point are not known.

This clonotype has at least ten counts. The chain couples TRBV2 to TRBJ2-3; D gene uncertain. This CDR3 comprises 11 residues. The V gene's germline CDR1 is SNHLY and CDR2 FYNNEI. The germline V and J ends were trimmed by 8 bases and 2 bases, with 5 bases remaining between them. The chain's CDR3 is CASGDTDTQYF. The CDR3, as DNA: TGTGCCAGCGGGGACACAGATACGCAGTATTTT.

The rearrangement uses TRBV15 and TRBJ1-2; 8 bases align to TRBD1. J lost 7 bases, V lost 0 bases, and 4 bases had no gene match. The CDR3 has 14 residues. Looked up from germline, CDR1 is LNHNV and CDR2 is YYDKDF (reference sequence). CDR3 protein: CATSREQGARGYTF. The CDR3, as DNA: TGTGCCACCAGCAGAGAGCAGGGGGCGCGTGGCTACACCTTC.

This clonotype was counted only a few times. CDR3 protein: CASSYSEPGTGIAGELFF. The CDR3 DNA reads TGTGCCAGCAGTTACTCAGAACCCGGGACAGGGATAGCCGGGGAGCTGTTTTTT. The chain couples TRBV6-2 or TRBV6-3 to TRBJ2-2, with 9 bases that match TRBD1. Unmatched junction bases numbered 11, after V lost 0 bases and J lost 6 bases. There are 18 residues in the CDR3. The germline CDR1 and CDR2 sequences are MNHEY and SVGEGT.

This clonotype occurred a few times. This chain joins TRBV20-1 and TRBJ2-7; the match to TRBD1 covers 8 bases. Germline lookup yields CDR1 DFQATT and CDR2 SNEGSKA (reference sequence). After removal of 5 bases from V and 3 bases from J, the junction contained 3 bases not matched to a gene. The CDR3 runs to 12 residues. The CDR3 sequence: CSAAGTGYEQYV. In DNA form, the CDR3 reads TGCAGTGCTGCCGGGACAGGCTACGAGCAGTACGTC.

This clonotype was seen a handful of times. CDR3 in DNA: TGTGCTAGTGCCCGGAAGGGGGTCTGGGAAGATACGCAGTATTTT. Its protein product is CASARKGVWEDTQYF. The chain recombines TRBV12-5 with TRBJ2-3, with D possibly being TRBD1 (6 bases). The CDR3 extends over 15 amino acids. In germline, CDR1 is LGHNT, CDR2 FRNRAP. V gave up 7 bases and J gave up 5 bases, with 19 bases separating them.